Following are 8 T cell receptor beta chains from one sample sequenced in a study of STAT3 mutations in large granular lymphocyte leukemia (dated by TCRdb to between 2018 and 2020). The study at large found these results: All T-LGLL patients had at least one immunodominant TCRbeta clonotype, and roughly half had multiple immunodominant subclonotypes.

Receptors were amplified or captured by the immunoSEQ multiplex PCR assay. The immuneACCESS repertoire file appears here via TCRdb, limited to in-frame rearrangements. These files lack a portion of the clones; in checked studies, under half of the deficit traces to unresolved V genes, and the cause of the others is not known. The sample records about 250 clones, around 1.5% of which are singletons. Around 94% of the sample is in the top ten clones. These receptors are not linked to any known antigen. The source material was peripheral blood mononuclear cells. The receptors were sampled from a boy between 10 and 17 years old with T-cell large granular lymphocyte leukemia. Some clones in this sample may be carry-over from other donors' samples. The age is the age at diagnosis.

This clone is deemed hyperexpanded. The rearrangement joins TRBV18 to TRBJ1-4; tentatively, D is TRBD1 (5 bases). The CDR3 has 14 residues. V was clipped by 2 bases and J by 8 bases, with 12 bases between them. Germline CDR1 KGHSH, CDR2 LQKENI. CDR3 in amino acids: CASSPFWTLEKLFF. For the CDR3, the DNA is TGTGCCAGCTCACCATTCTGGACACTAGAAAAACTGTTTTTT.

This clone has a handful of counts. The chain recombines TRBV30 with TRBJ2-7, with 9 bases matching TRBD1. Germline-derived CDR1 and CDR2 are GTSNPN and SVGIG (reference sequence). The CDR3 runs 15 residues. V shed 4 bases, J shed 2 bases, and the junction held 9 bases outside the gene matches. The CDR3 region is CAWKGLGTGPYEQYF. The CDR3 DNA reads TGTGCCTGGAAAGGGCTCGGGACAGGGCCCTACGAGCAGTACTTC. Drawing the rest from reference TRBV30 and TRBJ2-7, the complete variable domain is SQTIHQWPATLVQPVGSPLSLECTVEGTSNPNLYWYRQAAGRGLQLLFYSVGIGQISSEVPQNLSASRPQDRQFILSSKKLLLSDSGFYLCAWKGLGTGPYEQYFGPGTRLTVT.

The V call is TRBV10-3, the J call TRBJ1-2; D unresolved. CDR1 is ENHRY, CDR2 SYGVKD, per germline. The CDR3 extends over 14 amino acids. V was shortened by 1 base and J by 8 bases, with 14 bases between the two germline ends. CDR3 sequence: CAISELSGSSGYTF. Here the CDR3 DNA reads TGTGCCATCAGTGAGTTGAGTGGTAGTAGCGGCTACACCTTC.

The DNA for the CDR3 is TGTGCCAGCAGCCGGACTAGCGGGTACGATACGCAGTATTTT. Translated, it gives CASSRTSGYDTQYF. V usage is TRBV4-2 and J usage is TRBJ2-3; 11 bases fit TRBD2. V lost 4 bases, J lost 6 bases, and 3 bases stayed unmatched. Germline values: CDR1 LGHNA, CDR2 YNFKEQ. The CDR3 consists of 14 residues.

By frequency in the sample, this clone is large. The rearrangement uses TRBV20-1 and TRBJ2-7; D ambiguous. Trimming left V 0 bases short and J 3 bases short, with 3 bases between. CDR3 length: 11 residues. Per germline, CDR1 DFQATT and CDR2 SNEGSKA (reference sequence). In DNA, the CDR3 is TGCAGTGCTAGAGACAACTACGAGCAGTACTTC. Encoded protein: CSARDNYEQYF.

The gene calls are TRBV12-5 and TRBJ1-6; D gene uncertain. The germline V and J ends were trimmed by 0 bases and 7 bases, with 7 bases remaining between them. The germline gives CDR1 LGHNT, CDR2 FRNRAP. The CDR3 consists of 14 residues. CDR3 sequence reads: CASGLVTQNSPLHF. CDR3 coding DNA: TGTGCTAGTGGTTTGGTAACACAGAATTCACCCCTCCACTTT.

This clone was seen more than once but under ten times. The chain combines TRBV30 with TRBJ1-5; a possible D gene is TRBD1 (6 bases). The CDR3 is 12 residues long. Per germline, CDR1 GTSNPN and CDR2 SVGIG (reference sequence). The V and J ends lost 3 bases and 4 bases respectively, with 7 bases between them. CDR3 DNA: TGTGCCTGGAGACAGGGTAATCAGCCCCAGCATTTT. Translating gives CAWRQGNQPQHF.

The CDR3 DNA is TGTGCCTGGAGTTTAAACAGGGGCTACACCTTC. This sequence encodes CAWSLNRGYTF. The V call is TRBV30, the J call TRBJ1-2; D is possibly TRBD1 (5 bases). This CDR3 has 11 amino acids. In germline, CDR1 is GTSNPN, CDR2 SVGIG (reference sequence). Trimming cost V 2 bases and J 8 bases, with 9 bases left between them.